The 6 T cell receptor beta chains in this list originate from one sample, sequenced in a study of CD4+ T cells in melanoma. Clones were read by immunoSEQ multiplex PCR, and TCRdb kept only the in-frame ones, dropping some. The sample lists about 140,000 clones; about nine tenths were seen once. These receptors were obtained from a human donor with melanoma.

The chain employs TRBV7-6 and TRBJ2-1, with 7 bases fitting TRBD1. The germline V gene has CDR1 SGHVS and CDR2 FNYEAQ. With V trimmed by 1 base and J by 3 bases, 3 bases remained unmatched. CDR3 length equals 15 residues. The CDR3 protein is CASSLGQGVYNEQFF. The CDR3 DNA reads as TGTGCCAGCAGCTTAGGACAGGGTGTCTACAATGAGCAGTTCTTC.

The chain joins TRBV7-2 to TRBJ2-1; 11 bases agree with TRBD2. The length of the CDR3 is 16 residues. Germline trimming cut 5 bases from V and 4 bases from J; bases unmatched to any gene: 7. Per germline, CDR1 SGHTA and CDR2 FQGNSA. This CDR3 is CASSRRGTSGYNEQFF. CDR3 bases: TGTGCCAGCAGCCGTCGTGGGACTAGCGGTTACAATGAGCAGTTCTTC.

This clone turned up a few times. The V call is TRBV4-1, the J call TRBJ1-1; tentative D call: TRBD1 (5 bases). With 6 bases removed from V and 4 bases from J, the gap between germline ends came to 15 bases. The CDR3 has 14 amino acids. Germline V CDR1 and CDR2: MGHRA, YSYEKL. CDR3 protein: CASSFGGGGTEAFF. The DNA for the CDR3 is TGCGCCAGCAGTTTCGGAGGCGGGGGCACTGAAGCTTTCTTT.

This chain connects TRBV30 to TRBJ2-7, with D unresolved. V was shortened by 3 bases and J by 3 bases, with 9 bases between the two germline ends. The CDR3 is 12 amino acids. Germline V gene lookup returns CDR1 GTSNPN and CDR2 SVGIG (reference sequence). CDR3 bases: TGTGCCTGGAGGGGTTTAGGCTACGAGCAGTACTTC. This codes for CAWRGLGYEQYF.

This rearrangement joins TRBV18 to TRBJ1-1; unclear D gene. The V gene's germline CDR1 is KGHSH and CDR2 LQKENI. This CDR3 comprises 12 residues. V was cut by 2 bases and J by 7 bases, with 8 bases left in between. The CDR3 coding sequence is TGTGCCAGCTCACCAAGGCAGGTTGAAGCTTTCTTT. Its translation: CASSPRQVEAFF.

The chain combines TRBV7-2 with TRBJ1-1; D remains unclear. V shed 2 bases and J shed 1 base, with 8 bases lying between them. Per the germline V gene, CDR1 is SGHTA and CDR2 is FQGNSA. This CDR3 comprises 14 residues. For the CDR3, the DNA is TGTGCCAGCAGCTTATATGGGCCGAACACTGAAGCTTTCTTT. As protein: CASSLYGPNTEAFF.